This record concerns one T cell receptor (beta chain) sequence. The entry originates in a study of blood T cell repertoires in COVID-19. Study information: Some COVID-19 samples were acute and others convalescent; all came from the United States, Italy and Spain. From T cells, B-cell-depleted T cells, or PBMCs came the material, which was cDNA or gDNA.

Original handling: Amplification from reference gene primers served as the basis for estimated nucleated cell counts. Assay used: immunoSEQ multiplex PCR; TCRdb lists only in-frame clones, some missing. That table is the source of V, J and clone size, and D and trimming were worked out from the DNA. The table includes 45,000 to 55,000 clones, 78% detected once. This TCR was sampled from a human donor with active or convalescent COVID-19. The donor label of this sample is uncertain. The specimen was peripheral blood.

The chain's CDR3 is CASSDEEGGPSDTQYF. CDR3 DNA sequence: TGTGCCAGCAGTGACGAGGAGGGAGGGCCCTCAGATACGCAGTATTTT. This sequence joins TRBV6-4 and TRBJ2-3; TRBD2 aligns across 7 bases. The CDR3 consists of 16 residues. The germline V gene encodes CDR1 MRHNA and CDR2 SNTAGT. Trimming cost V 2 bases and J 4 bases; bases outside gene matches: 9.